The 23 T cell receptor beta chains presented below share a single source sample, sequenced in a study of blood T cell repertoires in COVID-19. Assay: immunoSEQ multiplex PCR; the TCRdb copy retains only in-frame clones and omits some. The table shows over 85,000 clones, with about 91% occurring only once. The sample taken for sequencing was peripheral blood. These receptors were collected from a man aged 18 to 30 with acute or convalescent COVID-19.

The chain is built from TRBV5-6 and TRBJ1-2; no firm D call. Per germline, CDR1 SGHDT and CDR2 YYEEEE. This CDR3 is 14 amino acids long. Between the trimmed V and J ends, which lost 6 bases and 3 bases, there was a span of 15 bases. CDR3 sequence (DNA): TGTGCCAGCACCTTAGCTTCGGCGGACTATGGCTACACCTTC. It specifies CASTLASADYGYTF.

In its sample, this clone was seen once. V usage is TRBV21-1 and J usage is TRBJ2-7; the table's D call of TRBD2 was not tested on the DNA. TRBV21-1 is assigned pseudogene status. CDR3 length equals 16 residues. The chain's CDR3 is CASSKNRVLRSYEQYF. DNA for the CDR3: TGTGCCAGCAGCAAAAACCGGGTCTTACGCTCCTACGAGCAGTACTTC.

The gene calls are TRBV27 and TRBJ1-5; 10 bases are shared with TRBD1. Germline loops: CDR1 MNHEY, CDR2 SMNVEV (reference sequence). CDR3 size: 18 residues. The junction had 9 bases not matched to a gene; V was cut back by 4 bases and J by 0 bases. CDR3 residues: CASSSSGTGALSNQPQHF. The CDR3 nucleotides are TGTGCCAGCAGTTCCTCCGGGACAGGGGCCCTTAGCAATCAGCCCCAGCATTTT.

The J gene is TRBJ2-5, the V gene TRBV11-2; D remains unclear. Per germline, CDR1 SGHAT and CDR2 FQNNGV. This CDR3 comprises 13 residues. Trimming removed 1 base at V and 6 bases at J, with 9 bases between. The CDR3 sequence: CASSLGGLQTQYF. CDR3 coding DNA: TGTGCCAGCAGCTTAGGAGGCCTCCAGACCCAGTACTTC.

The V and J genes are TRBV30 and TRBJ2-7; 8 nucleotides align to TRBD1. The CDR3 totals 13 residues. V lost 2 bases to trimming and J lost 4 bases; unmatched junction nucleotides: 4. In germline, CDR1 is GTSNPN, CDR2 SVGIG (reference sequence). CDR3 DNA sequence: TGTGCCTGGAGTTTACAGGGGGTTTACGAGCAGTACTTC. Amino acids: CAWSLQGVYEQYF.

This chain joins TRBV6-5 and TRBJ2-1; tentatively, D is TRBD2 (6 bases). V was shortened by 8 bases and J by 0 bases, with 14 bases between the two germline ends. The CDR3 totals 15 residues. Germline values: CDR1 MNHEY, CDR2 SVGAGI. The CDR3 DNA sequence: TGTGCCAGCCGGAGACTAGTCGGCTCCTACAATGAGCAGTTCTTC. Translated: CASRRLVGSYNEQFF.

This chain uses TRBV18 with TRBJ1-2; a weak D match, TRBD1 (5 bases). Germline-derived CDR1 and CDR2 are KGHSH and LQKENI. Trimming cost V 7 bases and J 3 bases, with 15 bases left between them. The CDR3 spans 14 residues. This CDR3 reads CASLPGGSDYGYTF. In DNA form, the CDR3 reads TGTGCCAGCTTGCCCGGGGGGAGTGACTATGGCTACACCTTC.

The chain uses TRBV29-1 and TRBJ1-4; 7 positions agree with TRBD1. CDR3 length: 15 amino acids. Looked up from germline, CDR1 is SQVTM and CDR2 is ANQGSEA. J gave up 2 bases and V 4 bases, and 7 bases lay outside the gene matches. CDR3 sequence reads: CSVGLTGATNEKLFF. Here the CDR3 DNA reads TGCAGCGTTGGATTAACAGGGGCTACTAATGAAAAACTGTTTTTT.

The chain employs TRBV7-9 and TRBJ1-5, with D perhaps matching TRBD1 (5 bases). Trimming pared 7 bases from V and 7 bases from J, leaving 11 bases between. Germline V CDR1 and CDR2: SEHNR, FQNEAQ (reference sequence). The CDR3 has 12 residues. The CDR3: CASNQGYQPQHF. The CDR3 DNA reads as TGTGCCAGCAATCAGGGTTACCAGCCCCAGCATTTT.

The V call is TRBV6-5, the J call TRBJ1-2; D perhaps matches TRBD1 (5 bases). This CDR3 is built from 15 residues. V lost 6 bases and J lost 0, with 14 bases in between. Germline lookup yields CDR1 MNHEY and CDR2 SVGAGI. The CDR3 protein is CASSLMGQTNYGYTF. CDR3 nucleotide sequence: TGTGCCAGCAGCCTTATGGGGCAGACTAACTATGGCTACACCTTC.

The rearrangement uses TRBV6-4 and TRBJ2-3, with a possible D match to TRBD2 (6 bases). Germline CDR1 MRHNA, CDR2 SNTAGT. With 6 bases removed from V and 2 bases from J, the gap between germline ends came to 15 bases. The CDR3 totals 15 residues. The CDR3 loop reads CASRRGGTSTDTQYF. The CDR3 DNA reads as TGTGCCAGCAGGCGAGGAGGGACCTCCACAGATACGCAGTATTTT.

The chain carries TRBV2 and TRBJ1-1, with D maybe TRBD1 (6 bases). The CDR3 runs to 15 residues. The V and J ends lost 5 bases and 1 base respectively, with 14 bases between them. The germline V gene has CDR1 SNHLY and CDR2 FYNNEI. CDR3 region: CASSRLTTGNTEAFF. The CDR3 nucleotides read TGTGCCAGCAGTAGACTCACGACAGGGAACACTGAAGCTTTCTTT.

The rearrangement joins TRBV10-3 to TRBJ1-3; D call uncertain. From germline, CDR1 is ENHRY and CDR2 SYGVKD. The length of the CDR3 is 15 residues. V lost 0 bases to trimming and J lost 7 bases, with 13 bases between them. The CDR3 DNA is TGTGCCATCAGTGAGTCCTCCGGGAGTCAGAACACCATATATTTT. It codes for CAISESSGSQNTIYF.

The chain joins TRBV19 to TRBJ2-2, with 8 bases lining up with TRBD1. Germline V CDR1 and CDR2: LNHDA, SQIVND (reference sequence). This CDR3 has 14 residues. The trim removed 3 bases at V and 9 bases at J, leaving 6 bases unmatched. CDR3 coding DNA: TGTGCCAGTAGTATCGACAGGGGAGGTTGGGAGCTGTTTTTT. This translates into CASSIDRGGWELFF.

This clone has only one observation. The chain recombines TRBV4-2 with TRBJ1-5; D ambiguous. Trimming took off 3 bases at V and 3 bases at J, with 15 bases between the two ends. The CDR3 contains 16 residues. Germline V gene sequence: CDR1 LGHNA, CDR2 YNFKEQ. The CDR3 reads CASSHEFGRPNQPQHF. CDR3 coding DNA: TGTGCCAGCAGCCATGAATTTGGCAGGCCCAATCAGCCCCAGCATTTT.

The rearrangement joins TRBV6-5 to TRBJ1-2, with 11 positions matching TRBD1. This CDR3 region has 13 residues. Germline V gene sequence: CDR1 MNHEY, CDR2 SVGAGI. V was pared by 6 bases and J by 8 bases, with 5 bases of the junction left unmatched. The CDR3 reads CASSPGTGGGYTF. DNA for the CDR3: TGTGCCAGCAGCCCGGGGACAGGGGGAGGCTACACCTTC.

The CDR3 loop reads CASSYEAGITYNEQFF. CDR3 DNA: TGTGCCAGCAGTTACGAAGCGGGGATTACCTACAATGAGCAGTTCTTC. The V call is TRBV6-5, the J call TRBJ2-1, with 7 bases aligning to TRBD2. Trimming at V came to 2 bases and at J to 2 bases, leaving 6 bases not matched to a gene. Germline loops: CDR1 MNHEY, CDR2 SVGAGI. The CDR3 is 16 residues long.

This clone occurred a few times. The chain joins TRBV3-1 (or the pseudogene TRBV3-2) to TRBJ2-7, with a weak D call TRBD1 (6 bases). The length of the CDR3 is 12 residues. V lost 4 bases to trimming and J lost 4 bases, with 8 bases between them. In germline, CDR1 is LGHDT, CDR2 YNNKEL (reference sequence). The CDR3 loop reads CASSRTGYEQYF. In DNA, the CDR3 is TGTGCCAGCAGCCGCACAGGGTACGAGCAGTACTTC.

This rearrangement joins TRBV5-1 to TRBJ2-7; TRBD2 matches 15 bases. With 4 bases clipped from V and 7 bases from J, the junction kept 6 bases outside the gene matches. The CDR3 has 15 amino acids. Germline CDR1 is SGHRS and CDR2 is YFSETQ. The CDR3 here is CASSRTSGGAWEQYF. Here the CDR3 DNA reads TGCGCCAGCAGCCGGACTAGCGGGGGGGCCTGGGAGCAGTACTTC. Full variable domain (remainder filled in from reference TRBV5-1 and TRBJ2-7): KAGVTQTPRYLIKTRGQQVTLSCSPISGHRSVSWYQQTPGQGLQFLFEYFSETQRNKGNFPGRFSGRQFSNSRSEMNVSTLELGDSALYLCASSRTSGGAWEQYFGPGTRLTVT.

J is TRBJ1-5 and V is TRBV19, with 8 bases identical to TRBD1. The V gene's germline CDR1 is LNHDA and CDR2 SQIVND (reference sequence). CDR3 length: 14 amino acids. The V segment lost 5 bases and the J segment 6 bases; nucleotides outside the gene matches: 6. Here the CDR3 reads CASSPRQGFQPQHF. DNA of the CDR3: TGTGCCAGTAGTCCCCGACAGGGGTTTCAGCCCCAGCATTTT.

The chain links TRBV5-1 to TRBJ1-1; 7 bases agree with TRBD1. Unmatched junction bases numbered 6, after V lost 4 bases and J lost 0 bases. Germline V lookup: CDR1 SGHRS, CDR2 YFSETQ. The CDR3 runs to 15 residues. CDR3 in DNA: TGCGCCAGCAGCGGCAATCAGGGGGTGAACACTGAAGCTTTCTTT. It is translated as CASSGNQGVNTEAFF.

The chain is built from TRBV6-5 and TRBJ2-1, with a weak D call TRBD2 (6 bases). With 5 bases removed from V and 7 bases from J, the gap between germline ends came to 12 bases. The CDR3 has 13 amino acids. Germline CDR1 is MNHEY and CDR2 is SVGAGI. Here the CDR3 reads CASSHGTSNEQFF. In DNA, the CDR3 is TGTGCCAGCAGTCATGGGACTTCTAATGAGCAGTTCTTC.

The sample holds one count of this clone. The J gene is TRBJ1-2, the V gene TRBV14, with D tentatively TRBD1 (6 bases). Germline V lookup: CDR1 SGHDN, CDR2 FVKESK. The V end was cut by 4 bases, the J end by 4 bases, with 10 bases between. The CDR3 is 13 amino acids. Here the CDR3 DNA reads TGTGCCAGCAGCCCTGGGACAACCTATGGCTACACCTTC. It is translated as CASSPGTTYGYTF.